This T cell receptor (beta chain) was sequenced for a study of shared clonotypes between healthy human individuals. The germline V and J ends were trimmed by 5 bases and 3 bases, with 5 bases remaining between them. Germline loops: CDR1 SEHNR, CDR2 FQNEAQ (reference sequence). The length of the CDR3 is 12 residues. At the deep level, the assay was run. Profiled with immunoSEQ multiplex PCR; TCRdb holds only in-frame clones, not every one. Of roughly 2,000,000 clones in the sample, approximately 94% are singletons; the top ten hold 1% to 1.5%. Concerning this clone itself: As yet, its antigen is unknown. Other DNA sequences within the sample encode an identical CDR3.

Findings and caveats of the study: Despite large depth, rarefaction showed incomplete sorted-subset sequencing. Naive CD4 clonotypes were shared across a few donors at roughly 5%.

Terminally differentiated effector memory CD45RA+ cells were excluded by CCR7 positive selection of CD45RO-negative cells. The chain employs TRBV7-9 and TRBJ2-1; D ambiguous. Input material: naive CD8+ T cells sorted from blood. The TCR was taken from a man younger than 35 in good health. The DNA for the CDR3 is TGTGCCAGCAGCCCTTACTACAATGAGCAGTTCTTC. This codes for CASSPYYNEQFF.